One sample yielded the 17 T cell receptor beta chains listed below, sequenced in a study of T cells after yellow fever vaccination. TCRdb used MiXCR to reprocess the 5' RACE reads, holding one entry per CDR3 protein. The repertoire holds nearly 550,000 distinct CDR3 sequences, with less than 20% as singletons. Sequencing used PBMCs, obtained 15 days after the yellow fever booster vaccination. The source of these receptors is a man aged 30-40 years who received the YFV17D yellow fever vaccine.

This chain joins TRBV20-1 and TRBJ2-5; 8 bases fit TRBD2. CDR1 and CDR2 (germline): DFQATT, SNEGSKA (reference sequence). This CDR3 contains 13 residues. V trimming: 1 base; J trimming: 7 bases; junction bases outside the gene matches: 5. This CDR3 is CSARGGREGTQYF. The CDR3 bases are TGCAGTGCTAGAGGAGGACGGGAGGGGACCCAGTACTTC.

This chain joins TRBV7-3 and TRBJ2-3, with D unclear. The CDR3 extends over 14 amino acids. V shed 2 bases and J shed 4 bases, with 10 bases lying between them. CDR1 and CDR2 from the germline V gene are SGHTA and FQGTGA. DNA of the CDR3: TGTGCCAGCAGCTTAGGTCATAGCCCAGATACGCAGTATTTT. It encodes CASSLGHSPDTQYF. The variable domain in full, completed from reference TRBV7-3 and TRBJ2-3, reads GAGVSQTPSNKVTEKGKYVELRCDPISGHTALYWYRQSLGQGPEFLIYFQGTGAADDSGLPNDRFFAVRPEGSVSTLKIQRTERGDSAVYLCASSLGHSPDTQYFGPGTRLTVL.

The V gene is TRBV7-2, the J gene TRBJ2-7; 7 bases map to TRBD2. Per germline, CDR1 SGHTA and CDR2 FQGNSA. Losses at the gene ends were 5 bases for V and 0 bases for J; bases not matched to a gene: 10. This CDR3 is built from 16 residues. The CDR3 loop is CASSASGGRSSYEQYF. The CDR3 DNA reads TGTGCCAGCAGCGCATCGGGCGGGAGAAGCTCCTACGAGCAGTACTTC.

V gene TRBV6-5 combines with J gene TRBJ2-7; 8 bases align to TRBD1. J lost 4 bases, V lost 6 bases, and 8 bases had no gene match. The germline CDR1 and CDR2 sequences are MNHEY and SVGAGI. This CDR3 is built from 14 residues. The chain's CDR3 is CASRPDRDKYEQYF. The DNA of the CDR3 is TGTGCCAGCAGACCGGACAGGGACAAGTACGAGCAGTACTTC.

This clonotype was detected a few times. The chain employs TRBV12-3 or TRBV12-4 and TRBJ2-1, with 14 bases identical to TRBD2. The CDR3 sequence is 16 residues long. The V segment lost 5 bases and the J segment 4 bases; nucleotides outside the gene matches: 4. The CDR3 is CASSPGLAGEYNEQFF. The CDR3, as DNA: TGTGCCAGCAGTCCGGGACTAGCGGGAGAATACAATGAGCAGTTCTTC.

The table lists this clonotype with a few counts. The chain combines TRBV27 with TRBJ1-1; no firm D call. The CDR3 runs to 17 residues. The V and J ends lost 5 bases and 5 bases respectively, with 24 bases between them. The V gene's germline CDR1 is MNHEY and CDR2 SMNVEV (reference sequence). CDR3 loop: CASSKNLGIGLGTEAFF. The CDR3, as DNA: TGTGCCAGCAGTAAGAATCTCGGGATTGGTTTGGGGACTGAAGCTTTCTTT.

The chain joins TRBV27 to TRBJ2-7, with TRBD1 matching 11 bases. The trim removed 2 bases at V and 4 bases at J, leaving 4 bases unmatched. The CDR3 is 15 residues long. CDR1 is MNHEY, CDR2 SMNVEV, per germline (reference sequence). For the CDR3, the DNA is TGTGCCAGCAGTTTAGGGGACAGGGGGAGGTACGAGCAGTACTTC. Translation gives CASSLGDRGRYEQYF.

V usage is TRBV11-3 and J usage is TRBJ2-7, with D unresolved. In germline, CDR1 is SGHNT, CDR2 YENEEA. The CDR3 runs to 13 residues. V was pared by 1 base and J by 7 bases, with 11 bases between. CDR3 protein: CASSLVSGREQYF. CDR3 in DNA: TGTGCCAGCAGCTTAGTTTCAGGACGGGAGCAGTACTTC.

The chain recombines TRBV11-3 with TRBJ2-1; tentatively, D is TRBD1 (6 bases). The germline CDR1 and CDR2 sequences are SGHNT and YENEEA. This CDR3 is 14 amino acids long. The V gene lost 6 bases and the J gene lost 0 bases, with 9 bases spanning the gap. The chain's CDR3 is CASSRDTSYNEQFF. For the CDR3, the DNA is TGTGCCAGCAGTAGGGACACCTCCTACAATGAGCAGTTCTTC.

The V and J genes are TRBV12-3 or TRBV12-4 and TRBJ2-1; TRBD2 agrees at 10 bases. The CDR3 runs 15 residues. Trimming cost V 4 bases and J 7 bases; bases outside gene matches: 7. The CDR3 bases are TGTGCCAGCAGTTCCGGGACTAGCGAACGGAATGAGCAGTTCTTC. It yields the protein CASSSGTSERNEQFF.

This sequence joins TRBV10-3 and TRBJ2-3; 7 bases agree with TRBD1. After removal of 2 bases from V and 2 bases from J, the junction contained 4 bases not matched to a gene. This CDR3 contains 15 residues. Germline V CDR1 and CDR2: ENHRY, SYGVKD. CDR3 DNA sequence: TGTGCCATCAGTGAGCGAGGGGGCCTCACAGATACGCAGTATTTT. Its translation is CAISERGGLTDTQYF.

This clonotype was detected a few times. The chain joins TRBV29-1 to TRBJ2-1, with TRBD2 as a possible D gene (5 bases). Deletions cut 0 bases from V and 0 bases from J, with 9 bases between. In germline, CDR1 is SQVTM, CDR2 ANQGSEA. This CDR3 has 15 residues. The CDR3 nucleotides are TGCAGCGTTGAAGATACGGGAAGCTCCTACAATGAGCAGTTCTTC. The encoded protein is CSVEDTGSSYNEQFF.

This clonotype was found a few times. The chain joins TRBV7-9 to TRBJ2-1, with TRBD2 identical over 8 bases. Germline V gene sequence: CDR1 SEHNR, CDR2 FQNEAQ (reference sequence). This CDR3 comprises 14 residues. The V and J ends lost 5 bases and 2 bases, in that order; junction bases with no gene match: 2. The CDR3 here is CASSNGGAYNEQFF. CDR3 sequence (DNA): TGTGCCAGCAGCAACGGGGGGGCCTACAATGAGCAGTTCTTC.

The chain joins TRBV7-9 to TRBJ2-1; D is possibly TRBD2 (6 bases). Per germline, CDR1 SEHNR and CDR2 FQNEAQ (reference sequence). Deletions cut 4 bases from V and 9 bases from J, with 13 bases between. CDR3 length equals 13 residues. CDR3 in DNA: TGTGCCAGCAGCTGGGCTAGCGAAGGTGAGCAGTTCTTC. The encoded protein is CASSWASEGEQFF.

This clonotype was seen a few times. The chain combines TRBV5-1 with TRBJ2-3; tentatively, D is TRBD2 (6 bases). The germline gives CDR1 SGHRS, CDR2 YFSETQ. The CDR3 contains 13 residues. Trimming shortened V by 7 bases and J by 2 bases, and 11 bases separated the two germline ends. Written as DNA, the CDR3 is TGCGCCAGCCGAAGCGGGCTCACAGATACGCAGTATTTT. Its translation is CASRSGLTDTQYF.

This rearrangement joins TRBV6-2 or TRBV6-3 to TRBJ2-5, with D hard to call. This CDR3 is built from 14 residues. CDR1 and CDR2 (germline): MNHEY, SVGEGT. Trimming cost V 2 bases and J 5 bases, with 12 bases left between them. The CDR3 region has the DNA TGTGCCAGCAGTTACGGGCCCCCGGCGGAGACCCAGTACTTC. This gives the protein CASSYGPPAETQYF.

The V and J genes are TRBV6-5 and TRBJ1-1; TRBD1 matches at 7 bases. V was pared by 7 bases and J by 1 base, with 15 bases of the junction left unmatched. The CDR3 loop spans 17 amino acids. From germline, CDR1 is MNHEY and CDR2 SVGAGI. The chain's CDR3 is CASIKGFLTGENTEAFF. CDR3 in DNA: TGTGCCAGCATTAAGGGGTTCCTAACAGGGGAGAACACTGAAGCTTTCTTT.